These 28 T cell receptor beta chains came from one sample sequenced in a study of radiotherapy plus CTLA-4 blockade in lung cancer. Method: immunoSEQ multiplex PCR; TCRdb's copy keeps in-frame clones and lacks some. The data show more than 95,000 clones, about four fifths seen once. The sample in question was peripheral blood, obtained from a patient treated with radiotherapy plus ipilimumab. The source is a human donor with non-small cell lung cancer who had a partial response to radiotherapy plus ipilimumab.

The rearrangement joins TRBV5-1 to TRBJ1-1; TRBD1 matches 7 bases. Germline trimming cut 5 bases from V and 5 bases from J; bases unmatched to any gene: 15. Germline CDR1 SGHRS, CDR2 YFSETQ. The CDR3 loop spans 16 amino acids. CDR3 residues: CASSLGQDLPGTEAFF. The CDR3 bases are TGCGCCAGCAGTCTAGGACAGGACCTCCCGGGGACTGAAGCTTTCTTT.

This clone came up once. The chain employs TRBV4-1 and TRBJ2-5; 8 positions match TRBD2. The CDR3 length is 14 residues. From germline, CDR1 is MGHRA and CDR2 YSYEKL. J lost 3 bases, V lost 3 bases, and 3 bases had no gene match. In nucleotides, the CDR3 is TGCGCCAGCAGCCAGAAACTAGCGGAAGAGACCCAGTACTTC. Protein: CASSQKLAEETQYF.

Remarks on this clone: Other DNA sequences of this sample code for an identical CDR3. This chain uses TRBV28 with TRBJ2-2; no reliable D call. This CDR3 has 13 amino acids. Germline-derived CDR1 and CDR2 are MDHEN and SYDVKM. Trimming stripped 3 bases from V and 1 base from J, with 3 bases between. The CDR3, as DNA: TGTGCCAGCAGTTTTAGGAACACCGGGGAGCTGTTTTTT. Translated, it gives CASSFRNTGELFF.

This clone was counted only a few times. The chain links TRBV9 to TRBJ2-7, with 9 nucleotides matching TRBD2. Germline trimming cut 4 bases from V and 6 bases from J; bases unmatched to any gene: 11. Germline CDR1 reads SGDLS; CDR2 reads YYNGEE. This CDR3 is 15 amino acids long. As DNA, the CDR3 is TGTGCCAGCAGCCCCTCGGGGCTAGCGGGGACCGAGCAGTACTTC. Translation: CASSPSGLAGTEQYF.

The gene calls are TRBV6-1 and TRBJ1-5, with D maybe TRBD1 (5 bases). From germline, CDR1 is MNHNS and CDR2 SASEGT. This CDR3 has 14 residues. V shed 1 base and J shed 1 base, with 5 bases lying between them. CDR3 sequence (DNA): TGTGCCAGCAGTGAAGGGGGCAGCAATCAGCCCCAGCATTTT. Its translation: CASSEGGSNQPQHF.

This chain joins TRBV4-3 and TRBJ2-2; weak D call: TRBD2 (6 bases). Germline CDR1 is LGHNA and CDR2 is YSLEER. This CDR3 is 16 amino acids long. V lost 0 bases and J 4 bases, leaving 12 bases between the germline ends. CDR3 bases: TGCGCCAGCAGCCAAGATCGGGGCGGGACCACCGGGGAGCTGTTTTTT. This codes for CASSQDRGGTTGELFF.

This sequence joins TRBV6-1 and TRBJ2-7; possibly TRBD2 for D (6 bases). The length of the CDR3 is 14 residues. V gave up 4 bases and J gave up 2 bases, with 12 bases separating them. The V gene's germline CDR1 is MNHNS and CDR2 SASEGT. CDR3 bases: TGTGCCAGCAGTGCACCCGGGGAGGCCTACGAGCAGTACTTC. Amino acid sequence: CASSAPGEAYEQYF.

V usage is TRBV5-1 and J usage is TRBJ1-3; D gene ambiguous. V was trimmed by 0 bases and J by 3 bases, leaving 13 bases between them. Germline V gene sequence: CDR1 SGHRS, CDR2 YFSETQ. CDR3 size: 16 residues. In DNA form, the CDR3 reads TGCGCCAGCAGCTTGGGCGCAGCGTCGGATGGAAACACCATATATTTT. It codes for CASSLGAASDGNTIYF.

The table lists this clone with many counts. The gene calls are TRBV7-9 and TRBJ2-5; no definite D call. V was trimmed by 8 bases and J by 5 bases, leaving 12 bases between them. This CDR3 spans 12 amino acids. Germline V lookup: CDR1 SEHNR, CDR2 FQNEAQ (reference sequence). The CDR3 nucleotides read TGTGCCAGCGTGAGAGAAGCGGAGACCCAGTACTTC. Residues: CASVREAETQYF. The full variable domain, in which reference TRBV7-9 and TRBJ2-5 provide the parts outside the CDR3, is DTGVSQNPRHKITKRGQNVTFRCDPISEHNRLYWYRQTLGQGPEFLTYFQNEAQLEKSRLLSDRFSAERPKGSFSTLEIQRTEQGDSAMYLCASVREAETQYFGPGTRLLVL.

The rearrangement joins TRBV7-8 to TRBJ2-3; 9 nucleotides align to TRBD2. This CDR3 region has 16 residues. V lost 4 bases, J lost 5 bases, and 10 bases stayed unmatched. Germline V CDR1 and CDR2: SGHVS, FQNEAQ. The CDR3 is CASSSKGREGGDTQYF. The DNA for the CDR3 is TGTGCCAGCAGCTCAAAAGGGCGGGAGGGTGGAGATACGCAGTATTTT. The full variable domain, with the rest looked up from reference TRBV7-8 and TRBJ2-3, is GAGVSQSPRYKVAKRGQDVALRCDPISGHVSLFWYQQALGQGPEFLTYFQNEAQLDKSGLPSDRFFAERPEGSVSTLKIQRTQQEDSAVYLCASSSKGREGGDTQYFGPGTRLTVL.

J is TRBJ2-6 and V is TRBV25-1, with D possibly matching TRBD2 (6 bases). The V end was cut by 3 bases, the J end by 4 bases, with 13 bases between. There are 16 residues in the CDR3. The germline gives CDR1 MGHDK, CDR2 SYGVNS. The CDR3 loop is CASSEQGGVGANVLTF. DNA of the CDR3: TGTGCCAGCAGTGAGCAGGGAGGTGTCGGGGCCAACGTCCTGACTTTC.

This sequence joins TRBV28 and TRBJ1-5; 9 bases map to TRBD1. This CDR3 is built from 16 residues. V lost 3 bases, J lost 4 bases, and 7 bases stayed unmatched. Germline assignment: CDR1 MDHEN and CDR2 SYDVKM. CDR3 sequence (DNA): TGTGCCAGCAGTTTGCGGGGACAGGGTCGGAATCAGCCCCAGCATTTT. It codes for CASSLRGQGRNQPQHF. Drawing the rest from reference TRBV28 and TRBJ1-5, the complete variable domain is DVKVTQSSRYLVKRTGEKVFLECVQDMDHENMFWYRQDPGLGLRLIYFSYDVKMKEKGDIPEGYSVSREKKERFSLILESASTNQTSMYLCASSLRGQGRNQPQHFGDGTRLSIL.

This clone was detected only a few times. The V call is TRBV11-3, the J call TRBJ2-3, with a tentative D call TRBD2 (5 bases). CDR3 length: 17 residues. Germline V gives CDR1 SGHNT, CDR2 YENEEA. V lost 4 bases and J lost 3, with 20 bases in between. CDR3 region: CASSSEGPRPRTDTQYF. CDR3 DNA: TGTGCCAGCAGCTCCGAGGGCCCTCGGCCACGAACAGATACGCAGTATTTT. Together with reference TRBV11-3 and TRBJ2-3, the CDR3 gives the full variable domain: EAGVVQSPRYKIIEKKQPVAFWCNPISGHNTLYWYLQNLGQGPELLIRYENEEAVDDSQLPKDRFSAERLKGVDSTLKIQPAELGDSAVYLCASSSEGPRPRTDTQYFGPGTRLTVL.

The chain links TRBV28 to TRBJ1-2, with D unclear. The germline V gene encodes CDR1 MDHEN and CDR2 SYDVKM. V shed 3 bases and J shed 0 bases, with 5 bases lying between them. This CDR3 has 13 amino acids. The CDR3 DNA sequence: TGTGCCAGCAGTTTCGCAGCTAACTATGGCTACACCTTC. Protein sequence: CASSFAANYGYTF.

This clone has a handful of counts. The rearrangement links TRBV5-1 to TRBJ1-3; a possible D gene is TRBD1 (5 bases). Germline V gives CDR1 SGHRS, CDR2 YFSETQ. V was cut by 1 base and J by 2 bases, with 13 bases left in between. The CDR3 loop spans 16 amino acids. CDR3 nucleotides: TGCGCCAGCAGCTTGCAGTCCGACAGTACTGGAAACACCATATATTTT. This encodes CASSLQSDSTGNTIYF.

Remarks on this clone: At one of its ends the junction is not consistent with the germline gene, which may arise from a read error. This rearrangement joins TRBV7-7 to TRBJ2-7; D perhaps matches TRBD2 (6 bases). Germline lookup yields CDR1 SSHAT and CDR2 FNYEAQ (reference sequence). The CDR3 is 14 amino acids. The CDR3: CASSFGGPLDEQYF. The CDR3 bases are TGTGCTAGCAGCTTTGGAGGGCCCCTGGACGAGCAGTACTTC.

J is TRBJ1-6 and V is TRBV5-4; D is perhaps TRBD1 (6 bases). The CDR3 length is 14 residues. V shed 5 bases and J shed 4 bases, with 10 bases lying between them. Germline V CDR1 and CDR2: SGHNT, YYREEE (reference sequence). In DNA, the CDR3 is TGTGCCAGCAGTCCGGACAGTTATAATTCACCCCTCCACTTT. This sequence encodes CASSPDSYNSPLHF.

The chain is built from TRBV6-5 and TRBJ2-7, with D uncertain. This CDR3 is built from 13 residues. Trimming removed 8 bases at V and 1 base at J, with 12 bases between. Germline-derived CDR1 and CDR2 are MNHEY and SVGAGI. The CDR3 reads CASAKTNSYEQYV. CDR3 nucleotides: TGTGCCAGCGCTAAAACTAATTCCTACGAGCAGTACGTC.

The CDR3 bases are TGTGCCAGCAGTTCCGGACGGGGGGACAAACTGTTTTTT. Translation gives CASSSGRGDKLFF. The chain recombines TRBV6-6 with TRBJ1-4, with a weak D call TRBD1 (5 bases). The CDR3 spans 13 residues. Germline V lookup: CDR1 MNHNY, CDR2 SVGAGI (reference sequence). The V end lost 4 bases, the J end lost 11 bases, and 14 bases lay between the germline ends.

The chain joins TRBV27 to TRBJ2-3; D remains unclear. The CDR3 spans 14 residues. The V end was cut by 0 bases, the J end by 4 bases, with 8 bases between. Germline-derived CDR1 and CDR2 are MNHEY and SMNVEV (reference sequence). The CDR3 region is CASSLSAVPDTQYF. The CDR3 DNA follows: TGTGCCAGCAGTTTATCGGCGGTCCCAGATACGCAGTATTTT.

Note on this clone: Other DNA sequences within the sample encode an identical CDR3. J is TRBJ1-5 and V is TRBV19; 8 bases align to TRBD1. CDR3 length equals 15 residues. Looked up from germline, CDR1 is LNHDA and CDR2 is SQIVND (reference sequence). The V gene end was trimmed by 5 bases and the J gene end by 5 bases; junction bases not matched to a gene: 8. CDR3 amino acids: CASSLRDRKDQPQHF. The CDR3 nucleotides read TGTGCCAGTAGTCTAAGGGACAGGAAGGATCAGCCCCAGCATTTT.

The V and J genes are TRBV5-1 and TRBJ2-1, with TRBD1 identical over 7 bases. The CDR3 length is 15 residues. The germline V gene encodes CDR1 SGHRS and CDR2 YFSETQ. The V gene end was trimmed by 5 bases and the J gene end by 1 base; junction bases not matched to a gene: 6. CDR3 amino acids: CASRLGTVSYNEQFF. The CDR3 DNA follows: TGCGCCAGCAGGTTAGGGACAGTTTCCTACAATGAGCAGTTCTTC.

The chain carries TRBV5-4 and TRBJ2-5; a possible D gene is TRBD1 (6 bases). The length of the CDR3 is 16 residues. Trimming cost V 5 bases and J 2 bases, with 19 bases left between them. CDR1 is SGHNT and CDR2 is YYREEE in the germline V gene (reference sequence). The CDR3 spells CASRRSSGTPQETQYF. The DNA of the CDR3 is TGTGCCAGCAGGCGAAGCTCCGGGACACCACAAGAGACCCAGTACTTC.

This clone appeared a single time. The chain couples TRBV4-2 to TRBJ1-1; D possibly corresponds to TRBD1 (5 bases). V lost 0 bases and J lost 6, with 11 bases in between. Germline values: CDR1 LGHNA, CDR2 YNFKEQ. The CDR3 length is 14 residues. CDR3 coding DNA: TGTGCCAGCAGCCAAGACAGGGTTATGTCTGAAGCTTTCTTT. As protein: CASSQDRVMSEAFF.

This chain links TRBV6-1 with TRBJ1-1, with 8 bases that match TRBD1. Germline CDR1 MNHNS, CDR2 SASEGT. J gave up 1 base and V 4 bases, and 2 bases lay outside the gene matches. The CDR3 sequence is 14 residues long. CDR3 nucleotides: TGTGCCAGCAGTGCGGACAGGGCGAACACTGAAGCTTTCTTT. This gives the protein CASSADRANTEAFF.

This clone was picked up a small number of times. The gene calls are TRBV5-8 and TRBJ1-3; 9 bases fit TRBD1. Trimming at V came to 0 bases and at J to 0 bases, leaving 7 bases not matched to a gene. CDR1 is SGHTS, CDR2 YDEGEE, per germline. This CDR3 contains 18 residues. Here the CDR3 DNA reads TGTGCCAGCAGCTTGGTACTTAGGACAGGGGTCTCTGGAAACACCATATATTTT. Translation: CASSLVLRTGVSGNTIYF.

This clone occurred once. The rearrangement links TRBV5-1 to TRBJ2-5; the match to TRBD2 covers 9 bases. The germline CDR1 and CDR2 sequences are SGHRS and YFSETQ. The CDR3 is 15 amino acids. V was clipped by 0 bases and J by 5 bases; unmatched bases: 5. The CDR3 DNA reads TGCGCCAGCAGCTTGGGACTAGCGGTACCCGAGACCCAGTACTTC. Protein sequence: CASSLGLAVPETQYF.

The rearrangement links TRBV10-3 to TRBJ2-3; 10 positions agree with TRBD2. In germline, CDR1 is ENHRY, CDR2 SYGVKD. The CDR3 loop spans 15 amino acids. Trimming removed 10 bases from V and 1 base from J; junction bases left unmatched: 8. The CDR3 DNA sequence: TGTGCCAGCCTGCAGCGGGAGGGCGGCACAGATACGCAGTATTTT. It translates to CASLQREGGTDTQYF.